This TCR beta chain is from a study of blood T cell repertoires in COVID-19. The wider study: Samples of COVID-19 (acute and convalescent) were obtained from the United States, Italy and Spain. T cells, B-cell-depleted T cells, or PBMCs supplied cDNA or gDNA.

Produced via immunoSEQ multiplex PCR; TCRdb's table is partial and in-frame only. This sample carries more than 80,000 clones, about 70% of them seen once, and the ten largest clones take 15% to 20%. The CDR3 runs to 15 residues. V was clipped by 4 bases and J by 8 bases; unmatched bases: 8. From germline, CDR1 is KGHDR and CDR2 SFDVKD. The clonotype was recovered from a woman over 75 with active or convalescent COVID-19. Sequenced sample: peripheral blood. The V and J genes are TRBV24-1 and TRBJ2-1; 9 nucleotides line up with TRBD1. The CDR3: CATSDNTGGKDEQFF. The DNA for the CDR3 is TGTGCCACCAGTGACAACACAGGGGGCAAGGATGAGCAGTTCTTC.